The 21 T cell receptor beta chains presented below share a single source sample, sequenced in a study of blood T cell repertoires in COVID-19. TCRdb's copy holds only in-frame clones and misses some; the assay was immunoSEQ multiplex PCR. The sample has 200,000 to 300,000 clones, roughly nine tenths seen once. Sequences were obtained from PBMCs or T cells enriched from blood (not recorded which). All receptors derive from a woman aged 25 to 39 with acute COVID-19.

This CDR3 is CASSQDGIAGNPEAFF. DNA for the CDR3: TGCGCCAGCAGCCAAGATGGGATCGCAGGGAATCCTGAAGCTTTCTTT. The chain has TRBV4-1 and TRBJ1-1; weak D call: TRBD1 (5 bases). Between the trimmed V and J ends, which lost 0 bases and 6 bases, there was a span of 17 bases. The germline CDR1 and CDR2 sequences are MGHRA and YSYEKL. The CDR3 totals 16 residues.

The chain uses TRBV9 and TRBJ2-1, with unresolved D. CDR3 length equals 10 residues. Germline CDR1 reads SGDLS; CDR2 reads YYNGEE. The ends were cut back, 7 bases at V and 5 bases at J, with 4 bases in the middle. CDR3: CASGHNEQFF. The DNA for the CDR3 is TGTGCCAGCGGCCACAATGAGCAGTTCTTC.

The V gene is TRBV4-3, the J gene TRBJ1-4, with D possibly being TRBD1 (5 bases). The CDR3 runs to 15 residues. The germline gives CDR1 LGHNA, CDR2 YSLEER. Trimming cost V 4 bases and J 7 bases, with 16 bases left between them. CDR3 bases: TGCGCCAGCAGCCCCTCAGTTGTGGGGCGTGAAAAACTGTTTTTT. This codes for CASSPSVVGREKLFF.

Turning to this clone: A far larger clone is one nucleotide away, so this likely arose from a read error. V is TRBV10-2 and J is TRBJ2-2; 8 bases line up with TRBD2. After removal of 10 bases from V and 4 bases from J, the junction contained 11 bases not matched to a gene. Germline V gene sequence: CDR1 WSHSY, CDR2 SAAADI. The CDR3 sequence is 15 residues long. CDR3 residues: CATTEDGGATGELFF. CDR3 in DNA: TGCGCCACCACAGAGGACGGGGGGGCCACCGGGGAGCTGTTTTTT.

The chain joins TRBV7-2 to TRBJ1-1; D not certain. The V end was cut by 2 bases, the J end by 6 bases, with 10 bases between. Per the germline V gene, CDR1 is SGHTA and CDR2 is FQGNSA. CDR3 length equals 13 residues. CDR3 loop: CASSLFPASEAFF. The CDR3 bases are TGTGCCAGCAGCTTATTCCCTGCGTCTGAAGCTTTCTTT.

The CDR3 DNA follows: TGTGCTAGTTCTAGGGGTCTTAGCAATCAGCCCCAGCATTTT. Translation gives CASSRGLSNQPQHF. This chain connects TRBV12-5 to TRBJ1-5, with a tentative D call TRBD1 (5 bases). The germline CDR1 and CDR2 sequences are LGHNT and FRNRAP. Trimming removed 8 bases at V and 0 bases at J, with 11 bases between. The length of the CDR3 is 14 residues. Drawing the rest from reference TRBV12-5 and TRBJ1-5, the complete variable domain is DARVTQTPRHKVTEMGQEVTMRCQPILGHNTVFWYRQTMMQGLELLAYFRNRAPLDDSGMPKDRFSAEMPDATLATLKIQPSEPRDSAVYFCASSRGLSNQPQHFGDGTRLSIL.

In DNA form, the CDR3 reads TGTGCCAGCAGCAATAACCTCGGGACGGGGGTCACCTACGAGCAGTACTTC. As protein: CASSNNLGTGVTYEQYF. This chain uses TRBV2 with TRBJ2-7; perhaps TRBD2 as D (6 bases). From germline, CDR1 is SNHLY and CDR2 FYNNEI. CDR3 length equals 17 residues. The ends were cut back, 6 bases at V and 2 bases at J, with 23 bases in the middle.

The V gene is TRBV19, the J gene TRBJ1-5, with unresolved D. The CDR3 loop spans 15 amino acids. Germline V CDR1 and CDR2: LNHDA, SQIVND (reference sequence). Trimming removed 6 bases at V and 0 bases at J, with 12 bases between. CDR3 sequence: CASRNNRYSNQPQHF. CDR3 nucleotides: TGTGCCAGTAGGAACAACAGATATAGCAATCAGCCCCAGCATTTT.

V gene TRBV18 combines with J gene TRBJ1-3; no definite D call. Germline V gene data show CDR1 as KGHSH and CDR2 as LQKENI. Trimming shortened V by 3 bases and J by 0 bases, and 12 bases separated the two germline ends. The CDR3 spans 16 residues. CDR3 in amino acids: CASSPDPQFSGNTIYF. As DNA, the CDR3 is TGTGCCAGCTCACCCGACCCACAGTTCTCTGGAAACACCATATATTTT.

The genes are TRBV5-6 and TRBJ2-3, with 8 bases matching TRBD2. CDR1 and CDR2 (germline): SGHDT, YYEEEE. V lost 3 bases to trimming and J lost 2 bases; unmatched junction nucleotides: 5. This CDR3 region has 15 residues. For the CDR3, the DNA is TGTGCCAGCAGCTCCGGGAGGGGCAACACAGATACGCAGTATTTT. Protein: CASSSGRGNTDTQYF. Together with reference TRBV5-6 and TRBJ2-3, the CDR3 gives the full variable domain: DAGVTQSPTHLIKTRGQQVTLRCSPKSGHDTVSWYQQALGQGPQFIFQYYEEEERQRGNFPDRFSGHQFPNYSSELNVNALLLGDSALYLCASSSGRGNTDTQYFGPGTRLTVL.

J is TRBJ1-5 and V is TRBV7-9; no clear D. Per germline, CDR1 SEHNR and CDR2 FQNEAQ (reference sequence). V dropped 5 bases and J dropped 0 bases, with 11 bases sitting between them. The CDR3 is 15 residues long. The CDR3, as DNA: TGTGCCAGCAGCAGTTCGGGGAATAGCAATCAGCCCCAGCATTTT. It encodes CASSSSGNSNQPQHF.

This clone was counted between two and nine times. V and J are TRBV19 and TRBJ1-6, with 7 bases identical to TRBD1. J gave up 6 bases and V 7 bases, and 9 bases lay outside the gene matches. The germline CDR1 and CDR2 sequences are LNHDA and SQIVND (reference sequence). The CDR3 totals 15 residues. CDR3 amino acids: CASTPRTGSNSPLHF. The CDR3 DNA is TGTGCCAGTACTCCGCGGACAGGCAGTAATTCACCCCTCCACTTT.

The J gene is TRBJ2-3, the V gene TRBV7-3; TRBD2 is a possible D gene (7 bases). This CDR3 region has 17 residues. Germline V CDR1 and CDR2: SGHTA, FQGTGA. V lost 5 bases and J 3 bases, leaving 21 bases between the germline ends. The CDR3 nucleotides are TGTGCCAGCAGCCCGAGGGGGTCGGGGGGTCGGACAGATACGCAGTATTTT. It is translated as CASSPRGSGGRTDTQYF.

The genes are TRBV2 and TRBJ2-2; unclear D gene. Trimming took 6 bases from V and 7 from J, leaving 9 bases between them. Germline CDR1 SNHLY, CDR2 FYNNEI. The CDR3 contains 12 residues. This CDR3 is CASREPGGELFF. The CDR3 DNA is TGTGCCAGCAGAGAACCGGGCGGGGAGCTGTTTTTT.

This clone was seen more than once but under ten times. The CDR3 DNA follows: TGTGCCAGCAGCTCGAACAGGGGAATGGAAGAGACCCAGTACTTC. It specifies CASSSNRGMEETQYF. The chain combines TRBV7-3 with TRBJ2-5, with 7 bases matching TRBD1. Losses at the gene ends were 4 bases for V and 3 bases for J; bases not matched to a gene: 8. The CDR3 length is 15 residues. Per germline, CDR1 SGHTA and CDR2 FQGTGA.

The chain recombines TRBV27 with TRBJ2-3; TRBD2 is a possible D gene (5 bases). CDR3 length: 13 residues. V was clipped by 5 bases and J by 1 base, with 7 bases between them. Germline V gene lookup returns CDR1 MNHEY and CDR2 SMNVEV (reference sequence). The CDR3 here is CASSPGGTDTQYF. The CDR3 bases are TGTGCCAGCAGTCCCGGGGGCACAGATACGCAGTATTTT.

The chain joins TRBV2 to TRBJ2-1; 10 bases line up with TRBD2. The ends lost 6 bases at V and 2 bases at J; junction bases unmatched: 4. The germline CDR1 and CDR2 sequences are SNHLY and FYNNEI. This CDR3 has 15 amino acids. DNA of the CDR3: TGTGCCAGCAGGAGACTAGCGGGCCCCTACAATGAGCAGTTCTTC. It codes for CASRRLAGPYNEQFF.

A single count supports this clone. This chain connects TRBV6-5 to TRBJ1-2; D is unclear. Deletions cut 5 bases from V and 4 bases from J, with 17 bases between. From germline, CDR1 is MNHEY and CDR2 SVGAGI. The CDR3 length is 15 residues. The CDR3 coding sequence is TGTGCCAGCAGTCAACGGTCCCAAGGGAGCTATGGCTACACCTTC. This codes for CASSQRSQGSYGYTF.

V is TRBV28 and J is TRBJ1-1, with 11 bases aligning to TRBD1. Germline loops: CDR1 MDHEN, CDR2 SYDVKM. This CDR3 comprises 15 residues. V trimming: 5 bases; J trimming: 1 base; junction bases outside the gene matches: 3. The CDR3 DNA reads TGTGCCAGCAGTCAGGGGACAGGGGGGAACACTGAAGCTTTCTTT. Translated: CASSQGTGGNTEAFF.

The chain couples TRBV9 to TRBJ1-3; D ambiguous. There are 14 residues in the CDR3. Germline loops: CDR1 SGDLS, CDR2 YYNGEE. The ends were cut back, 4 bases at V and 0 bases at J, with 8 bases in the middle. Written as DNA, the CDR3 is TGTGCCAGCAGCTCGGTGAACTCTGGAAACACCATATATTTT. It is translated as CASSSVNSGNTIYF. Complete variable domain (other parts from reference TRBV9 and TRBJ1-3): DSGVTQTPKHLITATGQRVTLRCSPRSGDLSVYWYQQSLDQGLQFLIQYYNGEERAKGNILERFSAQQFPDLHSELNLSSLELGDSALYFCASSSVNSGNTIYFGEGSWLTVV.

The rearrangement links TRBV7-2 to TRBJ1-2, with TRBD1 matching over 10 bases. The CDR3 length is 18 residues. J gave up 5 bases and V 6 bases, and 18 bases lay outside the gene matches. CDR1 is SGHTA and CDR2 is FQGNSA in the germline V gene. CDR3 amino acids: CASRPTGTGANGIYGYTF. The CDR3 nucleotides read TGTGCCAGCAGACCCACCGGGACAGGGGCCAATGGGATATATGGCTACACCTTC.